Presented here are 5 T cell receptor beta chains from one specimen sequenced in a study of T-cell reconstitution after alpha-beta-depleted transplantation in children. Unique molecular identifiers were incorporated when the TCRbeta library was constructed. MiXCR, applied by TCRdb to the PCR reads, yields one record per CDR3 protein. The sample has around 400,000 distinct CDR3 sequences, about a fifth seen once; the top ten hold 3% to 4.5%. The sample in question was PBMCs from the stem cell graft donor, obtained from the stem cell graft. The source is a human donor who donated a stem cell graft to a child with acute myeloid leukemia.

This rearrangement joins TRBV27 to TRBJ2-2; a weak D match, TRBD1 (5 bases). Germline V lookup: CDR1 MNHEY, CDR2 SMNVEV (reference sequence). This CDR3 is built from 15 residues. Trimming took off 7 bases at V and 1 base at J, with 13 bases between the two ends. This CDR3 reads CASTLQGVNTGELFF. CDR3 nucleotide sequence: TGTGCCAGCACCCTCCAGGGTGTGAACACCGGGGAGCTGTTTTTT.

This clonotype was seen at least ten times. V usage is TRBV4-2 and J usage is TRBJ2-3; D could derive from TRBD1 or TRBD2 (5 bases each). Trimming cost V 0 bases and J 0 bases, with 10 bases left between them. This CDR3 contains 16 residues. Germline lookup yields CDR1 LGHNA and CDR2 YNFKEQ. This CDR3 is CASSQEGTTSTDTQYF. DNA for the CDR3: TGTGCCAGCAGCCAAGAGGGGACGACTAGCACAGATACGCAGTATTTT.

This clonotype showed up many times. The CDR3 DNA is TGCAGTGCTCCCTCTGGGGCCGGGGAGCAGTACTTC. Encoded protein: CSAPSGAGEQYF. This rearrangement joins TRBV20-1 to TRBJ2-7; possibly TRBD1 for D (5 bases). This CDR3 is built from 12 residues. From germline, CDR1 is DFQATT and CDR2 SNEGSKA (reference sequence). V lost 5 bases, J lost 7 bases, and 15 bases lay in between.

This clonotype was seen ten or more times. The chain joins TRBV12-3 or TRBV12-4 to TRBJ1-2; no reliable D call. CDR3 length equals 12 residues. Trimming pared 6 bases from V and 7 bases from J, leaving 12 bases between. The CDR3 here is CASSPGGLGYTF. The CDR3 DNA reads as TGTGCCAGCAGCCCCGGAGGGCTTGGCTACACCTTC.

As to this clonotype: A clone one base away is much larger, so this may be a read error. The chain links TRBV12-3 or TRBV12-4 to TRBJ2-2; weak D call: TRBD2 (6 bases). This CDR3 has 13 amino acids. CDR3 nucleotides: TGTGCCAGCAGTTTATCGAACACCGGGGAGGTGTTTTTT. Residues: CASSLSNTGEVFF.